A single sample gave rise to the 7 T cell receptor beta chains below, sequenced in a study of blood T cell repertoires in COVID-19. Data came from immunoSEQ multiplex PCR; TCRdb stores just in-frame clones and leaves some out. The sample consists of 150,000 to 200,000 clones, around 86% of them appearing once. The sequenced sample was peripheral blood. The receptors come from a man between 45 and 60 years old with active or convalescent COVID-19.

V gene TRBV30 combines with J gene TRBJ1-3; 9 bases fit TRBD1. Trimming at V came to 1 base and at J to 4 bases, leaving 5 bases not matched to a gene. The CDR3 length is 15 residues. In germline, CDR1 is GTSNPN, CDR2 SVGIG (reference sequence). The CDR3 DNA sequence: TGTGCCTGGAGTGCCGGACAGGGGAGCGGAAACACCATATATTTT. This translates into CAWSAGQGSGNTIYF.

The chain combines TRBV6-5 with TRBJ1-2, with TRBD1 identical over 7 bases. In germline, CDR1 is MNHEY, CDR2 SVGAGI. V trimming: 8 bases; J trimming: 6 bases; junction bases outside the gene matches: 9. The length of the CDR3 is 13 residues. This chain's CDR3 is CASYDRESDGYTF. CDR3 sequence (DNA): TGTGCCAGCTACGACAGGGAGAGTGATGGCTACACCTTC.

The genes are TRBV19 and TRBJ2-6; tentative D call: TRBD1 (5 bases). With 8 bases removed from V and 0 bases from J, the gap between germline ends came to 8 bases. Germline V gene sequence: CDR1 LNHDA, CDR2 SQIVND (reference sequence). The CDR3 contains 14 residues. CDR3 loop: CASRQLSGANVLTF. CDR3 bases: TGTGCCAGTCGACAGCTCTCTGGGGCCAACGTCCTGACTTTC.

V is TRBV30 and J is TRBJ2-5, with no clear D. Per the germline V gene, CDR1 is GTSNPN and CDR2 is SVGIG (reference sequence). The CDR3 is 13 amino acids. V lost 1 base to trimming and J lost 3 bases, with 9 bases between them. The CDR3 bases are TGTGCCTGGAGTGAAGTAGCAAAAGAGACCCAGTACTTC. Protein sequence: CAWSEVAKETQYF.

Here the CDR3 DNA reads TGTGCCAGCAGTTACACCCGCAGTAGGTTAGCGGGGGAAAACGAGCAGTACTTC. As protein: CASSYTRSRLAGENEQYF. V gene TRBV6-2 or TRBV6-3 combines with J gene TRBJ2-7; 9 nucleotides match TRBD2. With V trimmed by 2 bases and J by 5 bases, 16 bases remained unmatched. The V gene's germline CDR1 is MNHEY and CDR2 SVGEGT. The CDR3 has 18 residues.

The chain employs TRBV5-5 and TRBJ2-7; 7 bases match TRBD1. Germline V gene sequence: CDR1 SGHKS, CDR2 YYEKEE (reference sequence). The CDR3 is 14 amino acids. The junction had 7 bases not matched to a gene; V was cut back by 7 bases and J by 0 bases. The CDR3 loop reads CASHDRAVSYEQYF. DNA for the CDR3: TGTGCCAGCCATGACAGGGCCGTCTCCTACGAGCAGTACTTC.

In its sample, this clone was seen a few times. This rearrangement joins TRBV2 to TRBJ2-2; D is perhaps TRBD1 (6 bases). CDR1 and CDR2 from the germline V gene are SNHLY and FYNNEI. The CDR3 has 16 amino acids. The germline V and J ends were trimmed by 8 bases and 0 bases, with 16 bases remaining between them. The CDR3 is CASRVGANPNTGELFF. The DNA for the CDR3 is TGTGCCAGCCGGGTGGGGGCCAATCCGAACACCGGGGAGCTGTTTTTT.